This T cell receptor (beta chain) was observed in a study of blood T cells in healthy people across ages. This clonotype was counted a few times. The authors ran a second PCR of roughly 6 to 12 cycles using a sample-barcoded 5' primer and a J-beta primer mix. MiXCR, run by TCRdb on the 5' RACE reads, gives a single entry per CDR3 protein. The sample carries about 720,000 distinct CDR3 sequences, roughly 25% recorded once. Healthy Caucasian individuals from Russia aged about 6 to 90 were enrolled as donors. These data were also reused for a study on T cells of mothers and their children.

This receptor was taken from a boy aged 5-17 years in good health. The source material was blood.

CDR3 DNA sequence: TGCGCCAGCAGCTCCGTACCTACAGGTTGGGCCAACTATGGCTACACCTTC. Translation gives CASSSVPTGWANYGYTF. This chain uses TRBV5-1 with TRBJ1-2, with D possibly matching TRBD1 (5 bases). The CDR3 extends over 17 amino acids. Germline V lookup: CDR1 SGHRS, CDR2 YFSETQ. The germline V and J ends were trimmed by 3 bases and 2 bases, with 20 bases remaining between them.